This paragraph reports one T cell receptor beta chain. This clone turned up a few times. Its target antigen remains unknown. No base qualities exist here, and no much larger clone lies one base off it. This specimen belongs to a study of glioma-infiltrating T cells after dendritic cell vaccination (dated by TCRdb to the mid-2010s). Some background on the complete study: The cohort included 15 or so glioblastoma patients drawn from Phase I and II dendritic cell vaccination trials, of whom 9 were newly diagnosed and 6 had recurrent disease. TCR sequencing metrics, including TIL content and tumor-blood repertoire overlap, were correlated with survival after dendritic cell vaccination. To make the vaccine, monocyte-derived dendritic cells were cultured for approximately 7 days with IL-4 and GM-CSF and then pulsed overnight with autologous tumor lysate. Each patient got three intradermal injections of the dendritic cell vaccine, spaced at biweekly intervals, in the arm below the axilla. In glioblastoma patients vaccinated with dendritic cells, deep sequencing of TCR beta CDR3 regions served to measure the amount of tumor-infiltrating lymphocytes and to compare repertoires between tumor and blood. Between about 2003 and 2012, patients were given autologous tumor lysate-pulsed dendritic cell vaccination. The study at large found these results: The cohort was small and heterogeneous, only a few patients had full blood and tumor sets, and even fewer had initial-recurrent tumor pairs. After dendritic cell vaccination, a higher estimated pretreatment TIL content predicted longer time to progression and overall survival. No direct relationship between TCR clonality and survival was found, suggesting a diverse polyclonal response may matter. The TCR overlap response model with three groups was called speculative and said to need prospective validation.

CDR1 and CDR2, per the germline V gene, are MNHNS and SASEGT. From its cysteine to its valine, the CDR3 spans 16 amino acids. Of the read, only the CDR3 DNA is kept; its 48 bases are in frame from base 1. Unmatched junction bases come to 7, with V trimmed by 0 bases and J by 3 bases. Selection of patients required sufficient residual fresh-frozen tumor tissue and over two years of available survival data. Although molecular status otherwise differed among the glioblastoma patients, no patient had an isocitrate dehydrogenase mutation. PBMC were collected before vaccination, two weeks after the third vaccination, and at tumor progression if progression occurred. The Qiagen DNeasy Blood extraction Kit was used to extract genomic DNA. TCRB CDR3 regions were amplified from approximately 2 ug genomic DNA, or all available DNA if less, using the immunoSEQ assay. The multiplex PCR employed 60 forward primers targeting TCR V beta segments and 13 reverse primers targeting J beta segments. Synthetic control templates were spiked into each sample at limiting dilution to estimate reads per starting template. The Illumina HiSeq System generated 87 bp sequencing reads. The paper's data handling went like this. PCR and sequencing errors were removed by a nearest neighbor algorithm that merged closely related sequences. TCR overlap was defined as the percentage of unique tumor TCR beta sequences that were also present in the same patient's peripheral blood. TCRdb took over this immuneACCESS table, retaining in-frame rearrangements with V and J assigned. Such tables are incomplete; in checked studies, under half of the missing clones stem from an unresolved V gene, and the remainder is unexplained. V and J calls and clone size come straight from that table; D and trimming were deduced from the DNA. The sample contains 65,000 to 90,000 clones, about 80% of them found a single time. The ten top clones hold around 2.3% of the sample.

This receptor was obtained from a human donor with glioblastoma. The source material was blood, sampled before dendritic cell vaccination. Recombination joined TRBV6-1 with TRBJ2-7, and TRBD1 aligns with 8 junction nucleotides. The CDR3 protein: CASSEATPGTGYEQYV. The nucleotides read TGTGCCAGCAGTGAAGCGACTCCTGGGACAGGCTACGAGCAGTACGTC.